One sample yielded the 28 T cell receptor beta chains listed below, sequenced in a study of STAT5B mutations in CD4+ large granular lymphocyte leukemia. TCRdb's table, derived via immunoSEQ multiplex PCR, lists solely in-frame clones and lacks some. Among over 30,000 clones listed, around 76% were seen once. Sequencing was performed on CD4+ T cells from blood buffy coats. Receptors were obtained from a human donor in good health.

This clone was seen a few times. This sequence joins TRBV5-1 and TRBJ1-1; possible D gene TRBD1, 6 bases. The CDR3 is 13 residues long. Trimming pared 6 bases from V and 1 base from J, leaving 10 bases between. Germline V gives CDR1 SGHRS, CDR2 YFSETQ. The CDR3 protein is CASMGQANTEAFF. DNA for the CDR3: TGCGCCAGCATGGGACAAGCGAACACTGAAGCTTTCTTT.

This clone was counted a single time. The chain recombines TRBV7-3 with TRBJ2-3; tentative D call: TRBD2 (7 bases). This CDR3 contains 15 residues. Germline CDR1 and CDR2: SGHTA and FQGTGA. Trimming removed 5 bases from V and 4 bases from J, with 16 bases in between. The CDR3 sequence: CASSPRGGRPDTQYF. CDR3 bases: TGTGCCAGCAGCCCTAGGGGGGGACGTCCAGATACGCAGTATTTT.

V usage is TRBV5-5 and J usage is TRBJ2-1; 8 bases align to TRBD1. The germline CDR1 and CDR2 sequences are SGHKS and YYEKEE (reference sequence). The CDR3 is 15 residues long. J gave up 6 bases and V 4 bases, and 9 bases lay outside the gene matches. CDR3 sequence reads: CASSPGGTGSNEQFF. In DNA form, the CDR3 reads TGTGCCAGCAGCCCGGGCGGGACAGGTTCCAATGAGCAGTTCTTC.

This clone was counted a few times. The chain uses TRBV6-1 and TRBJ1-5; weak D call: TRBD1 (6 bases). V was cut by 8 bases and J by 11 bases, with 22 bases left in between. The CDR3 consists of 14 residues. The germline V gene encodes CDR1 MNHNS and CDR2 SASEGT. The CDR3 sequence: CASFLGTPGGAQHF. In DNA, the CDR3 is TGTGCCAGCTTCCTAGGGACACCGGGGGGAGCCCAGCATTTT.

The J gene is TRBJ1-4, the V gene TRBV15; perhaps TRBD1 as D (5 bases). V lost 5 bases and J lost 1, with 17 bases in between. This CDR3 is 17 amino acids long. Germline-derived CDR1 and CDR2 are LNHNV and YYDKDF (reference sequence). DNA of the CDR3: TGTGCCACCAGCGCCCCGGGACGGAGAGAAACTAATGAAAAACTGTTTTTT. Amino acids: CATSAPGRRETNEKLFF.

The chain employs TRBV12-5 and TRBJ2-7; no clear D. Trimming stripped 7 bases from V and 0 bases from J, with 16 bases between. Per germline, CDR1 LGHNT and CDR2 FRNRAP. The CDR3 sequence is 15 residues long. The CDR3 DNA is TGTGCTAGTGCCCTGGGTCGGGCCGACTCCTACGAGCAGTACTTC. Translated, it gives CASALGRADSYEQYF.

This clone has a single count. This chain connects TRBV5-1 to TRBJ1-5, with 9 bases identical to TRBD1. The CDR3 loop spans 15 amino acids. The germline V gene encodes CDR1 SGHRS and CDR2 YFSETQ. The V gene end was trimmed by 0 bases and the J gene end by 6 bases; junction bases not matched to a gene: 4. The CDR3 loop is CASSLDTGGSQPQHF. Written as DNA, the CDR3 is TGCGCCAGCAGCTTGGACACAGGGGGCAGTCAGCCCCAGCATTTT.

The chain links TRBV7-3 to TRBJ2-7, with D hard to call. V lost 2 bases to trimming and J lost 0 bases, with 8 bases between them. Germline V CDR1 and CDR2: SGHTA, FQGTGA. The CDR3 contains 14 residues. CDR3 in amino acids: CASSLERISYEQYF. DNA of the CDR3: TGTGCCAGCAGCTTAGAGAGGATCTCCTACGAGCAGTACTTC.

This clone was detected once. The V gene is TRBV6-1, the J gene TRBJ2-7; D remains ambiguous. Germline values: CDR1 MNHNS, CDR2 SASEGT. V lost 4 bases, J lost 6 bases, and 7 bases lay in between. The CDR3 has 11 residues. The CDR3 DNA is TGTGCCAGCAGTGTGAAATCCGAGCAGTACTTC. It is translated as CASSVKSEQYF.

This rearrangement joins TRBV7-2 to TRBJ2-5, with TRBD1 matching over 9 bases. Germline V gene sequence: CDR1 SGHTA, CDR2 FQGNSA. CDR3 size: 16 residues. J gave up 2 bases and V 1 base, and 5 bases lay outside the gene matches. CDR3 coding DNA: TGTGCCAGCAGCTTAGGCTTGACAGGGGGACAAGAGACCCAGTACTTC. Protein product: CASSLGLTGGQETQYF.

This clone was counted only a few times. The rearrangement uses TRBV7-9 and TRBJ2-7; no definite D call. The germline CDR1 and CDR2 sequences are SEHNR and FQNEAQ (reference sequence). V was pared by 5 bases and J by 0 bases, with 20 bases between. The CDR3 consists of 17 residues. The CDR3 loop is CASSPLSWAEPSYEQYF. The CDR3 coding sequence is TGTGCCAGCAGCCCTCTCTCTTGGGCGGAACCCTCCTACGAGCAGTACTTC. Variable domain in full (rest from reference TRBV7-9 and TRBJ2-7): DTGVSQNPRHKITKRGQNVTFRCDPISEHNRLYWYRQTLGQGPEFLTYFQNEAQLEKSRLLSDRFSAERPKGSFSTLEIQRTEQGDSAMYLCASSPLSWAEPSYEQYFGPGTRLTVT.

The chain uses TRBV27 and TRBJ2-5; TRBD2 aligns across 11 bases. The germline V gene has CDR1 MNHEY and CDR2 SMNVEV (reference sequence). The CDR3 is 17 amino acids. The V segment lost 8 bases and the J segment 5 bases; nucleotides outside the gene matches: 16. The CDR3 spells CASQTRLAGPKEETQYF. Here the CDR3 DNA reads TGTGCCAGCCAAACCCGACTAGCGGGGCCCAAGGAGGAGACCCAGTACTTC.

The chain is built from TRBV5-5 and TRBJ2-7, with D uncertain. Trimming shortened V by 0 bases and J by 2 bases, and 9 bases separated the two germline ends. This CDR3 has 14 residues. Germline V CDR1 and CDR2: SGHKS, YYEKEE (reference sequence). In nucleotides, the CDR3 is TGTGCCAGCAGCTTGGTCGCGCCAACCTACGAGCAGTACTTC. Translated: CASSLVAPTYEQYF.

V and J are TRBV2 and TRBJ1-2; 7 positions agree with TRBD1. V was clipped by 3 bases and J by 10 bases; unmatched bases: 5. There are 12 residues in the CDR3. Germline-derived CDR1 and CDR2 are SNHLY and FYNNEI. The CDR3 DNA reads as TGTGCCAGCAGTGAGACAGGGCGTGACTACACCTTC. The encoded protein is CASSETGRDYTF.

Written as DNA, the CDR3 is TGCGCCACCCTGGGACTAGCGGGAGGGTCGACAGATACGCAGTATTTT. It yields the protein CATLGLAGGSTDTQYF. The chain couples TRBV23-1 to TRBJ2-3, with 16 bases identical to TRBD2. TRBV23-1 is an ORF, and what it does is uncertain. V gave up 10 bases and J gave up 3 bases; unmatched junction bases: 7. The CDR3 runs 16 residues.

The genes are TRBV7-3 and TRBJ2-3; tentative D call: TRBD1 (5 bases). The V end lost 4 bases, the J end lost 2 bases, and 16 bases lay between the germline ends. The germline CDR1 and CDR2 sequences are SGHTA and FQGTGA. This CDR3 has 16 residues. As DNA, the CDR3 is TGTGCCAGCAGCTCAAAGTCCGGACATATCACAGATACGCAGTATTTT. This encodes CASSSKSGHITDTQYF.

The chain recombines TRBV5-1 with TRBJ2-7; D remains ambiguous. V was pared by 4 bases and J by 2 bases, with 10 bases between. The CDR3 loop spans 13 amino acids. Germline values: CDR1 SGHRS, CDR2 YFSETQ. CDR3 nucleotides: TGCGCCAGCAGCCGGACGGAACCCTACGAGCAGTACTTC. This sequence encodes CASSRTEPYEQYF.

This clone is a singleton in its sample. In DNA, the CDR3 is TGTGCCAGCAGCTTAGGGGACAACACTGAAGCTTTCTTT. Its protein is CASSLGDNTEAFF. This sequence joins TRBV11-3 and TRBJ1-1, with D possibly matching TRBD1 (5 bases). This CDR3 region has 13 residues. Germline V gives CDR1 SGHNT, CDR2 YENEEA. The V and J ends lost 1 base and 2 bases respectively, with 5 bases between them.

The chain recombines TRBV19 with TRBJ2-2; no clear D. V dropped 3 bases and J dropped 14 bases, with 16 bases sitting between them. Germline V gene lookup returns CDR1 LNHDA and CDR2 SQIVND (reference sequence). There are 13 residues in the CDR3. DNA of the CDR3: TGTGCCAGTAGTATTTTAAGAACCGAGGAACTGTTTTTT. Translating gives CASSILRTEELFF. Complete variable domain (other parts from reference TRBV19 and TRBJ2-2): DGGITQSPKYLFRKEGQNVTLSCEQNLNHDAMYWYRQDPGQGLRLIYYSQIVNDFQKGDIAEGYSVSREKKESFPLTVTSAQKNPTAFYLCASSILRTEELFFGEGSRLTVL.

The rearrangement joins TRBV4-1 to TRBJ1-2; D not resolved. This CDR3 has 16 residues. Germline CDR1 MGHRA, CDR2 YSYEKL. Trimming pared 0 bases from V and 0 bases from J, leaving 11 bases between. CDR3 residues: CASSQERSSANYGYTF. CDR3 nucleotide sequence: TGCGCCAGCAGCCAAGAGAGGAGCTCAGCTAACTATGGCTACACCTTC.

This clone was observed a handful of times. The V gene is TRBV29-1, the J gene TRBJ1-1; no reliable D call. The germline V gene has CDR1 SQVTM and CDR2 ANQGSEA. V was clipped by 6 bases and J by 1 base, with 9 bases between them. The CDR3 extends over 12 amino acids. For the CDR3, the DNA is TGCAGCGTCCTCGTAAGGAACACTGAAGCTTTCTTT. It encodes CSVLVRNTEAFF.

This sequence joins TRBV4-2 and TRBJ2-3; no firm D call. Trimming stripped 0 bases from V and 4 bases from J, with 17 bases between. In germline, CDR1 is LGHNA, CDR2 YNFKEQ. The CDR3 has 17 residues. The CDR3 spells CASSQDLGSRAADTQYF. DNA of the CDR3: TGTGCCAGCAGCCAAGATTTGGGATCCCGGGCGGCAGATACGCAGTATTTT.

This chain joins TRBV7-9 and TRBJ2-1; TRBD1 aligns across 10 bases. V dropped 1 base and J dropped 8; count of bases not matched to a gene: 5. The CDR3 is 15 amino acids. CDR1 and CDR2 (germline): SEHNR, FQNEAQ (reference sequence). CDR3 residues: CASSLGGQGGDEQFF. The CDR3 nucleotides are TGTGCCAGCAGCTTAGGCGGACAGGGGGGGGATGAGCAGTTCTTC.

The chain combines TRBV6-6 with TRBJ2-7; D is ambiguous. The CDR3 loop spans 14 amino acids. The V end was cut by 0 bases, the J end by 0 bases, with 6 bases between. Germline CDR1 MNHNY, CDR2 SVGAGI (reference sequence). This chain's CDR3 is CASSYSISSYEQYF. As DNA, the CDR3 is TGTGCCAGCAGTTACTCGATTAGCTCCTACGAGCAGTACTTC.

The V and J genes are TRBV7-8 and TRBJ2-7, with 8 positions matching TRBD2. This CDR3 comprises 18 residues. Germline CDR1 and CDR2: SGHVS and FQNEAQ. V shed 2 bases and J 1 base; nucleotides not matched to a gene: 13. The CDR3 loop reads CASSLIYGSSGDSYEQYF. The CDR3 coding sequence is TGTGCCAGCAGCTTAATCTATGGTAGTAGCGGGGATTCCTACGAGCAGTACTTC.

The V call is TRBV5-6, the J call TRBJ2-1, with 13 bases aligning to TRBD2. The J segment lost 4 bases and the V segment lost 4 bases, leaving 5 bases of the junction unmatched. The CDR3 consists of 16 residues. Germline values: CDR1 SGHDT, CDR2 YYEEEE. DNA of the CDR3: TGTGCCAGCAGCCCGGGACTAGCGGGAAGTTACAATGAGCAGTTCTTC. This translates into CASSPGLAGSYNEQFF.

The genes are TRBV10-3 and TRBJ1-2; perhaps TRBD1 as D (5 bases). The CDR3 has 12 residues. Germline V gives CDR1 ENHRY, CDR2 SYGVKD. Trimming stripped 8 bases from V and 4 bases from J, with 11 bases between. The CDR3 is CAISRELYGYTF. In DNA, the CDR3 is TGTGCCATCTCCAGGGAGCTCTATGGCTACACCTTC.

This chain links TRBV5-4 with TRBJ2-1; D unresolved. This CDR3 contains 15 residues. Trimming left V 0 bases short and J 5 bases short, with 12 bases between. CDR1 is SGHNT and CDR2 is YYREEE in the germline V gene (reference sequence). CDR3 sequence: CASSLAAALNNEQFF. Here the CDR3 DNA reads TGTGCCAGCAGCTTGGCGGCGGCTCTAAACAATGAGCAGTTCTTC.